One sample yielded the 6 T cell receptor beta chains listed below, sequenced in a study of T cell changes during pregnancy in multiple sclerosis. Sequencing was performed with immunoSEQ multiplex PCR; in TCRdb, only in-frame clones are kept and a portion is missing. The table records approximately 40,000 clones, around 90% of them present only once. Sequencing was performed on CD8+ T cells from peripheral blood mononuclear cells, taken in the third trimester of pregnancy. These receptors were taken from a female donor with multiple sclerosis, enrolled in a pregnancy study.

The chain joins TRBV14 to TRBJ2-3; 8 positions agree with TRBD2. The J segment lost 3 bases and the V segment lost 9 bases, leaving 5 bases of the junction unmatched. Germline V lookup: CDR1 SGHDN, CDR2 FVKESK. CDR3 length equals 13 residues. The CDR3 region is CASRREGTDTQYF. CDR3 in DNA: TGTGCCAGTAGACGGGAGGGGACAGATACGCAGTATTTT. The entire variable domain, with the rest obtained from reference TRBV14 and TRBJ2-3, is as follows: EAGVTQFPSHSVIEKGQTVTLRCDPISGHDNLYWYRRVMGKEIKFLLHFVKESKQDESGMPNNRFLAERTGGTYSTLKVQPAELEDSGVYFCASRREGTDTQYFGPGTRLTVL.

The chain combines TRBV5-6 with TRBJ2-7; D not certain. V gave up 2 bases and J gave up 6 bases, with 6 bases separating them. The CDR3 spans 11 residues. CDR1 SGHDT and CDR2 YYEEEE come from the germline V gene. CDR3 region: CASSLSVEQYF. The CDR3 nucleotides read TGTGCCAGCAGCTTAAGCGTCGAGCAGTACTTC. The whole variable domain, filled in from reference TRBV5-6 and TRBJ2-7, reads DAGVTQSPTHLIKTRGQQVTLRCSPKSGHDTVSWYQQALGQGPQFIFQYYEEEERQRGNFPDRFSGHQFPNYSSELNVNALLLGDSALYLCASSLSVEQYFGPGTRLTVT.

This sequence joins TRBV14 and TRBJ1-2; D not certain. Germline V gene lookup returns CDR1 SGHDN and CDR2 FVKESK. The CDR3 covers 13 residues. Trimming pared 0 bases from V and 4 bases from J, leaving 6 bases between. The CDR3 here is CASSQDNFYGYTF. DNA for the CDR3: TGTGCCAGCAGCCAAGATAACTTCTATGGCTACACCTTC.

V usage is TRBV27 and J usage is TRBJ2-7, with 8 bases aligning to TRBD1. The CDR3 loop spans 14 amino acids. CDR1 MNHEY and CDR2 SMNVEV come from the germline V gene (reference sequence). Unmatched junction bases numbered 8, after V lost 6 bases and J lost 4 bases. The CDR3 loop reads CASRMTGEGYEQYF. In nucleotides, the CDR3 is TGTGCCAGCAGGATGACAGGGGAAGGGTACGAGCAGTACTTC.

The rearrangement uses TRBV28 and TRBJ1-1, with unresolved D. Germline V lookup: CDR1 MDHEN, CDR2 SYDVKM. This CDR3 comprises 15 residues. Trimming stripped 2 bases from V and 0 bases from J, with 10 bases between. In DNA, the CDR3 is TGTGCCAGCAGTTTAGTTACAGAGATGAACACTGAAGCTTTCTTT. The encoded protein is CASSLVTEMNTEAFF.

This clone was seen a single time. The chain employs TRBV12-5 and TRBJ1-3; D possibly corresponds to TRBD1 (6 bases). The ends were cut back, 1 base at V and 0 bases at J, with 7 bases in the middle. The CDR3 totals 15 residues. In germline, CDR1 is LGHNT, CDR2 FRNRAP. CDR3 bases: TGTGCTAGTGGTTTGGAACAGGGCTCTGGAAACACCATATATTTT. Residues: CASGLEQGSGNTIYF.